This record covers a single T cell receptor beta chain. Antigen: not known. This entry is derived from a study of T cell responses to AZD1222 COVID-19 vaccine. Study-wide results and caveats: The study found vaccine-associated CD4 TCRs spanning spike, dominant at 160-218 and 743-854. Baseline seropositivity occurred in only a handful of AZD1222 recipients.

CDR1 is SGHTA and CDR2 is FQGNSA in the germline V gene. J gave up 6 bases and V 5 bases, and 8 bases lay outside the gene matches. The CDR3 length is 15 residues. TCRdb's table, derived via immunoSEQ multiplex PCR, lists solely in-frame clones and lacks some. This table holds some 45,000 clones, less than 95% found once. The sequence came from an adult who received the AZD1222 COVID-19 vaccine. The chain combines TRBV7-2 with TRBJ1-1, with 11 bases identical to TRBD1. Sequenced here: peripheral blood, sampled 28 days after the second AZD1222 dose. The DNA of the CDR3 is TGTGCCAGCAGCCCCCCGGGACAGGGGGTAGCTGAAGCTTTCTTT. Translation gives CASSPPGQGVAEAFF.